These 5 T cell receptor beta chains share one sample of origin, sequenced in a study of a mutant IDH1 vaccine in newly diagnosed glioma. The time point: baseline, week 1 (first vaccination visit). Documented treatment: pre-vaccination baseline after standard-of-care therapy. Method: immunoSEQ multiplex PCR; TCRdb's copy keeps in-frame clones and lacks some. The repertoire holds about 98,000 clones, roughly 89% seen once, with around 0.6% in the top ten. The sample consisted of PBMCs, taken from a glioma patient treated with radiotherapy, temozolomide or both. The receptor set was obtained from a woman aged 50 to 60 with glioma.

This chain uses TRBV4-1 with TRBJ1-1, with no clear D. V dropped 1 base and J dropped 11 bases, with 11 bases sitting between them. Germline V gives CDR1 MGHRA, CDR2 YSYEKL. There are 12 residues in the CDR3. Written as DNA, the CDR3 is TGCGCCAGCAGCCAAGGGGGTAGGGCTGCTTTCTTT. It codes for CASSQGGRAAFF.

The chain combines TRBV29-1 with TRBJ1-2, with 7 nucleotides matching TRBD1. Germline V CDR1 and CDR2: SQVTM, ANQGSEA. This CDR3 comprises 14 residues. Trimming removed 5 bases from V and 1 base from J; junction bases left unmatched: 7. CDR3 residues: CSVRDSTLNYGYTF. In nucleotides, the CDR3 is TGCAGCGTTAGGGACAGCACCCTTAACTATGGCTACACCTTC.

The chain uses TRBV19 and TRBJ2-3, with D uncertain. Germline lookup yields CDR1 LNHDA and CDR2 SQIVND (reference sequence). There are 14 residues in the CDR3. V lost 5 bases and J 4 bases, leaving 13 bases between the germline ends. CDR3: CASSFAVQADTQYF. Written as DNA, the CDR3 is TGTGCCAGTAGTTTCGCCGTCCAAGCAGATACGCAGTATTTT.

The chain has TRBV6-6 and TRBJ2-1; 8 nucleotides match TRBD2. The CDR3 runs 13 residues. J lost 7 bases, V lost 11 bases, and 10 bases had no gene match. Germline values: CDR1 MNHNY, CDR2 SVGAGI (reference sequence). The CDR3 reads CAGKAGVRNEQFF. The CDR3 region has the DNA TGTGCCGGTAAAGCGGGAGTCCGAAATGAGCAGTTCTTC.

This clone was counted a few times. The chain has TRBV6-5 and TRBJ1-1; no firm D call. The CDR3 runs 13 residues. The germline gives CDR1 MNHEY, CDR2 SVGAGI. V lost 7 bases to trimming and J lost 4 bases, with 13 bases between them. In DNA form, the CDR3 reads TGTGCCAGCAACCAGAGGGATTCCACTGAAGCTTTCTTT. Protein sequence: CASNQRDSTEAFF.